This entry features one T cell receptor beta chain sequence. The clone's antigen remains unknown. No base quality information exists; no much larger clone differs at one position. The data belong to a study of control samples from healthy donors and cancer patients (dated by TCRdb to 2020 to 2021). Receptors were amplified or captured by the immunoSEQ multiplex PCR assay. In its TCRdb copy, this immuneACCESS table keeps in-frame sequences only and misses some clones. Where compared with another copy, unresolved V genes explain less than half of these, and the others have no known cause. The table for this sample lists about 100,000 clones; about 89% of them were counted only once. Approximately 7.8% of the sample is held by the ten biggest clonotypes. The CDR3 goes from the cysteine to the phenylalanine over 12 residues. Just the 36-base CDR3 DNA is kept, in frame starting at base 1. The V and J ends are trimmed by 3 bases and 3 bases, leaving 7 bases between them. From the germline V gene, CDR1 is SGDLS and CDR2 is YYNGEE.

Source material: blood. The chain is made from TRBV9 and TRBJ2-7, with the D gene not confidently named. The TCR sequence derives from a young man in good health. The nucleotide sequence reads as follows: TGTGCCAGCAGCGGAAACAGCTACGAGCAGTACTTC. This is translated as CASSGNSYEQYF.